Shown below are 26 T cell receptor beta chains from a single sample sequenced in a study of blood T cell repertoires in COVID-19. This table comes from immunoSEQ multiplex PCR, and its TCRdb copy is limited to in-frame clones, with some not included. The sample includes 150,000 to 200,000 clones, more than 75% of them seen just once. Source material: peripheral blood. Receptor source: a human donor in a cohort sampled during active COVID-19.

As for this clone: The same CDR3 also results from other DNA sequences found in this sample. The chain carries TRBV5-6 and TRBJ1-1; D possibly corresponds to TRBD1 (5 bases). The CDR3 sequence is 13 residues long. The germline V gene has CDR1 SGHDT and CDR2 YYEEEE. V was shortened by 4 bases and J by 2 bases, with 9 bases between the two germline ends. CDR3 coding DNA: TGTGCCAGCAGCCCCGGGGGAAACACTGAAGCTTTCTTT. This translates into CASSPGGNTEAFF.

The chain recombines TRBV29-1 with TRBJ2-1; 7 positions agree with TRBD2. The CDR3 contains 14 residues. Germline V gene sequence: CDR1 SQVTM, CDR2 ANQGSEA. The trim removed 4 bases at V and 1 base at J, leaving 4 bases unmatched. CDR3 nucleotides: TGCAGCGTTGGGAGCGGGAATTCCTACAATGAGCAGTTCTTC. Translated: CSVGSGNSYNEQFF.

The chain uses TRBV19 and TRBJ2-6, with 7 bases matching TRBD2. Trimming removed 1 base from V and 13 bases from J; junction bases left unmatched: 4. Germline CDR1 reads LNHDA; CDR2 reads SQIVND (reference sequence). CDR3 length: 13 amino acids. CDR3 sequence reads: CASSIGQRGVLTF. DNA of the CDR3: TGTGCCAGTAGTATAGGCCAGCGGGGAGTCCTGACTTTC.

CDR3 in DNA: TGCGCCAGCAGCGGCGGGACAGATTTTTATGGCTACACCTTC. The encoded protein is CASSGGTDFYGYTF. The rearrangement links TRBV5-1 to TRBJ1-2, with TRBD1 matching 7 bases. The length of the CDR3 is 14 residues. The V gene end was trimmed by 4 bases and the J gene end by 5 bases; junction bases not matched to a gene: 8. CDR1 is SGHRS, CDR2 YFSETQ, per germline.

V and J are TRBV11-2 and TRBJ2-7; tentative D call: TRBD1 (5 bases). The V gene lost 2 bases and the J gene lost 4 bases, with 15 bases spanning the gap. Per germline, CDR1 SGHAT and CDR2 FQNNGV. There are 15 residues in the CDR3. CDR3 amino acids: CASSLLARANYEQYF. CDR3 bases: TGTGCCAGCAGCTTACTCGCCAGGGCAAATTACGAGCAGTACTTC.

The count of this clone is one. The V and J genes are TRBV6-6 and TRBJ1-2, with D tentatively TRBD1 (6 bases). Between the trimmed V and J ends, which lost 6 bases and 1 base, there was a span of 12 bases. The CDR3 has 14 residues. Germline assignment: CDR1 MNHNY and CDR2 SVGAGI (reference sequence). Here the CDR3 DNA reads TGTGCCAGCAGGGATGGGACAAATAACTATGGCTACACCTTC. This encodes CASRDGTNNYGYTF.

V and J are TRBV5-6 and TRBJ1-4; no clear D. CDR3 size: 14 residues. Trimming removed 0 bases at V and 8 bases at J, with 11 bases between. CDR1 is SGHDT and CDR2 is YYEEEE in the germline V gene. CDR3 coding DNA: TGTGCCAGCAGCTTGGTCCAGGTCAAAGAAAAACTGTTTTTT. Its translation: CASSLVQVKEKLFF.

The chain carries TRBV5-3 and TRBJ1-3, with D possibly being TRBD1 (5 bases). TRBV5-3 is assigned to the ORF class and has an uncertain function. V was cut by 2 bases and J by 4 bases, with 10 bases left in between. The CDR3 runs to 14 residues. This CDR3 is CARSFRGVGNTIYF. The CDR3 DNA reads TGTGCCAGAAGCTTCCGGGGGGTAGGAAACACCATATATTTT.

CDR3 nucleotide sequence: TGTGCCAGCTCACCGGCTAGCTTAGGGGAGCTGTTTTTT. This sequence encodes CASSPASLGELFF. This chain connects TRBV18 to TRBJ2-2; TRBD2 might be the D (5 bases). The ends were cut back, 3 bases at V and 8 bases at J, with 10 bases in the middle. Germline V lookup: CDR1 KGHSH, CDR2 LQKENI. The CDR3 loop spans 13 amino acids.

The CDR3 loop is CASSQEGQGSTEAFF. In nucleotides, the CDR3 is TGCGCCAGCAGCCAAGAGGGACAGGGTTCCACTGAAGCTTTCTTT. V usage is TRBV4-1 and J usage is TRBJ1-1; 9 bases fit TRBD1. This CDR3 is 15 amino acids long. V shed 0 bases, J shed 4 bases, and the junction held 3 bases outside the gene matches. CDR1 and CDR2 from the germline V gene are MGHRA and YSYEKL.

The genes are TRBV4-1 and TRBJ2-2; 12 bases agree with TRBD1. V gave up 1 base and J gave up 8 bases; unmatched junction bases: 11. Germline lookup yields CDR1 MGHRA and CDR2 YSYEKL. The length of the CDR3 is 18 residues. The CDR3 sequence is CASSQVPPGQGASGELFF. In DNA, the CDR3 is TGCGCCAGCAGCCAAGTCCCGCCGGGACAGGGGGCTTCGGGGGAGCTGTTTTTT.

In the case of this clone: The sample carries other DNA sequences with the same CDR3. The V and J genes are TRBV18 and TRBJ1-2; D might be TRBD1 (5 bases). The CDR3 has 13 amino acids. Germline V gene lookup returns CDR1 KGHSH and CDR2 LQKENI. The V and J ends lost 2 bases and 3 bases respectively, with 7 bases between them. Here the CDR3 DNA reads TGTGCCAGCTCACCAACGGGGGACTATGGCTACACCTTC. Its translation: CASSPTGDYGYTF. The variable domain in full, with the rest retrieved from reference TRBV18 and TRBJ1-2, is NAGVMQNPRHLVRRRGQEARLRCSPMKGHSHVYWYRQLPEEGLKFMVYLQKENIIDESGMPKERFSAEFPKEGPSILRIQQVVRGDSAAYFCASSPTGDYGYTFGSGTRLTVV.

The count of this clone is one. The CDR3 DNA follows: TGTGCCAGTAGTTCATCAGGGGGGACTGAAGCTTTCTTT. It codes for CASSSSGGTEAFF. V gene TRBV19 combines with J gene TRBJ1-1, with 7 bases that match TRBD1. The CDR3 has 13 residues. With 5 bases clipped from V and 5 bases from J, the junction kept 5 bases outside the gene matches. Germline-derived CDR1 and CDR2 are LNHDA and SQIVND (reference sequence). The full variable domain, completed using reference TRBV19 and TRBJ1-1, is DGGITQSPKYLFRKEGQNVTLSCEQNLNHDAMYWYRQDPGQGLRLIYYSQIVNDFQKGDIAEGYSVSREKKESFPLTVTSAQKNPTAFYLCASSSSGGTEAFFGQGTRLTVV.

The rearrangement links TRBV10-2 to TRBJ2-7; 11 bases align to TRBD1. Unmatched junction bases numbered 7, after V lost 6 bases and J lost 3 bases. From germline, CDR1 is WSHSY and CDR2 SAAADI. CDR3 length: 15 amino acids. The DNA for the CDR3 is TGCGCCAGCAGGGGATGGACAGGGGGCAACTACGAGCAGTACTTC. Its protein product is CASRGWTGGNYEQYF.

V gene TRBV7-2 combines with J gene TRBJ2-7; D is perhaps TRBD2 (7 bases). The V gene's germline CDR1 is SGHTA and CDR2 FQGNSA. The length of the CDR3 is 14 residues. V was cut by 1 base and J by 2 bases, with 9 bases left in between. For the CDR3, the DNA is TGTGCCAGCAGCTTAGTGGGGGGGCCCTACGAGCAGTACTTC. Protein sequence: CASSLVGGPYEQYF.

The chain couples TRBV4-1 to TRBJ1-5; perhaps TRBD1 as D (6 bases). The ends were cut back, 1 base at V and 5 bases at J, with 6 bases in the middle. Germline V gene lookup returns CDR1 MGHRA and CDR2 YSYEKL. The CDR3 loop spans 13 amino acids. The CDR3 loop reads CASSQGTDQPQHF. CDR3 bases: TGCGCCAGCAGCCAAGGGACAGATCAGCCCCAGCATTTT.

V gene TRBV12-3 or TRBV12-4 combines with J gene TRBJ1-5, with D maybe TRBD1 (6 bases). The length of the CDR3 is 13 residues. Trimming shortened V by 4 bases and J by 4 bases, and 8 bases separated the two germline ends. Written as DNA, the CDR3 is TGTGCCAGCAGTTCGCAGGGGAATCAGCCCCAGCATTTT. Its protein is CASSSQGNQPQHF.

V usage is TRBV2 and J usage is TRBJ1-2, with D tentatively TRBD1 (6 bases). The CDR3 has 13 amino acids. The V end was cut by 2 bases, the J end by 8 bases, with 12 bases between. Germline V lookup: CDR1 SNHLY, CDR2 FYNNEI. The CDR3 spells CASSERGRGGYTF. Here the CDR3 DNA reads TGTGCCAGCAGTGAAAGGGGCAGGGGCGGCTACACCTTC.

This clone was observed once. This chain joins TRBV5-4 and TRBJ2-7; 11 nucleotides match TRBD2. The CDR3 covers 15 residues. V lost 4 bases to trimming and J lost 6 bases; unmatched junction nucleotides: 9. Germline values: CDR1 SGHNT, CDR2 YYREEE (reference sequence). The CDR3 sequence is CASSPRGLAGGEQYF. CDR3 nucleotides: TGTGCCAGCAGCCCCAGGGGGCTAGCGGGGGGCGAGCAGTACTTC. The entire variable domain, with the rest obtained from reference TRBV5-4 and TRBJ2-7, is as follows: ETGVTQSPTHLIKTRGQQVTLRCSSQSGHNTVSWYQQALGQGPQFIFQYYREEENGRGNFPPRFSGLQFPNYSSELNVNALELDDSALYLCASSPRGLAGGEQYFGPGTRLTVT.

CDR3 protein: CASSKTAGGNTEAFF. CDR3 sequence (DNA): TGTGCCAGTAGCAAGACAGCGGGGGGCAACACTGAAGCTTTCTTT. This chain links TRBV19 with TRBJ1-1, with a tentative D call TRBD1 (6 bases). The CDR3 extends over 15 amino acids. Trimming stripped 6 bases from V and 2 bases from J, with 16 bases between. Per the germline V gene, CDR1 is LNHDA and CDR2 is SQIVND (reference sequence).

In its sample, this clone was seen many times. The CDR3 protein is CASNGGYEQYF. CDR3 in DNA: TGTGCCAGCAATGGAGGGTACGAGCAGTACTTC. V usage is TRBV12-3 or TRBV12-4 and J usage is TRBJ2-7, with D possibly matching TRBD2 (6 bases). V was shortened by 7 bases and J by 4 bases, with 8 bases between the two germline ends. This CDR3 is built from 11 residues.

The CDR3 coding sequence is TGTGCCAGTGAGGGTTCTTCTGAGGACAATGAGCAGTTCTTC. This encodes CASEGSSEDNEQFF. The chain links TRBV28 to TRBJ2-1; D is perhaps TRBD2 (5 bases). Deletions cut 9 bases from V and 5 bases from J, with 17 bases between. CDR1 and CDR2 (germline): MDHEN, SYDVKM. This CDR3 is 14 amino acids long.

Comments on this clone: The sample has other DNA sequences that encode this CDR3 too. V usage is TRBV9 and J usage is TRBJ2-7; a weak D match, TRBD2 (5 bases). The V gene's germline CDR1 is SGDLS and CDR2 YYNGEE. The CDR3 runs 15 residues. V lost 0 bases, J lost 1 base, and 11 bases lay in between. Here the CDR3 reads CASSVGSGISYEQYF. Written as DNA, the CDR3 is TGTGCCAGCAGCGTAGGCTCCGGGATTTCCTACGAGCAGTACTTC.

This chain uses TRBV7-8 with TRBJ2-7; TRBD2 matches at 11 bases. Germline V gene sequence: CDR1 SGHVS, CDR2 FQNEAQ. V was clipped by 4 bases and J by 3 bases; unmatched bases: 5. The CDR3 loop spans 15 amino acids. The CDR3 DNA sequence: TGTGCCAGCAGCTCACCGGGACTAGCGGTCTACGAGCAGTACTTC. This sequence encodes CASSSPGLAVYEQYF. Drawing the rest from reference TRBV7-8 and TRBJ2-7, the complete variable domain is GAGVSQSPRYKVAKRGQDVALRCDPISGHVSLFWYQQALGQGPEFLTYFQNEAQLDKSGLPSDRFFAERPEGSVSTLKIQRTQQEDSAVYLCASSSPGLAVYEQYFGPGTRLTVT.

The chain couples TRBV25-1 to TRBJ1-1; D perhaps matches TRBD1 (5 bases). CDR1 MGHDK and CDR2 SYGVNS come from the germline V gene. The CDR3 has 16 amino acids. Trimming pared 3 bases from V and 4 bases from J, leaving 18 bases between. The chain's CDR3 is CASSDRRENVITEAFF. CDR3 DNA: TGTGCCAGCAGTGATCGCAGGGAAAATGTGATCACTGAAGCTTTCTTT. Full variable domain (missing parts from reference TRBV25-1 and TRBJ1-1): EADIYQTPRYLVIGTGKKITLECSQTMGHDKMYWYQQDPGMELHLIHYSYGVNSTEKGDLSSESTVSRIRTEHFPLTLESARPSHTSQYLCASSDRRENVITEAFFGQGTRLTVV.

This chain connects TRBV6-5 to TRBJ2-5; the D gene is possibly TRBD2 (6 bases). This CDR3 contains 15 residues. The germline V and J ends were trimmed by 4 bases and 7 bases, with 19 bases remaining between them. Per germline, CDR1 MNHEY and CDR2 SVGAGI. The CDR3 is CASSFRVERASTQYF. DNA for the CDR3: TGTGCCAGCAGTTTCAGGGTGGAGCGGGCATCGACCCAGTACTTC.